This T cell receptor beta chain was identified during a study of T cell repertoires in cytomegalovirus infection. TCRdb reprocessed the reads with MiXCR, giving one entry per CDR3 protein. This repertoire shows approximately 400,000 distinct CDR3 sequences, 25% to 40% found once; its top ten account for roughly an eighth. This clonotype came up a few times. The CDR3 extends over 14 amino acids. V was pared by 5 bases and J by 0 bases, with 10 bases between. CDR1 and CDR2 from the germline V gene are MDHEN and SYDVKM. This clonotype was obtained from a human donor in good health (CMV status not recorded). Some clones in this sample may be carry-over from other donors' samples. Sequencing was performed on PBMCs. The genes are TRBV28 and TRBJ2-5; D is unresolved. This CDR3 is CASSIASYQETQYF. For the CDR3, the DNA is TGTGCCAGCAGTATCGCCTCGTACCAAGAGACCCAGTACTTC.